This T cell receptor beta chain was documented in a study of shared T cell receptors in the human thymus. Repertoires were generated with immunoSEQ multiplex PCR, while TCRdb's copy carries only in-frame clones and drops some. The data contain some 700,000 clones, around 85% of them seen just once; the ten biggest clones take up more than 0.008%. This CDR3 has 15 amino acids. V was clipped by 4 bases and J by 8 bases; unmatched bases: 4. Germline CDR1 reads SGHTA; CDR2 reads FQGNSA. A further study also used this sample, focusing on human thymus T cells.

The chain links TRBV7-2 to TRBJ2-1, with 14 bases fitting TRBD2. The receptor comes from a girl less than two years old with a congenital heart defect. The specimen was thymocytes. CDR3 amino acids: CASSSTSGGAHEQFF. DNA for the CDR3: TGTGCCAGCAGCTCGACTAGCGGGGGGGCCCATGAGCAGTTCTTC.